The source of this T cell receptor beta chain is a study of blood T cells in healthy people across ages. General study points: Per million T cells, TCR beta diversity dropped about linearly as age rose. Any conclusive comparison of naive versus antigen-experienced cells was prevented by using unsorted PBMCs.

As concerns this clonotype: As yet, its antigen is unknown.

A second PCR, run for about 6 to 11 cycles, used a sample-barcoded 5' primer plus a J-beta primer mix. Via MiXCR, TCRdb re-called the 5' RACE reads, giving one row per CDR3 protein. The profile covers about 1.4 million distinct CDR3 sequences, with around 59% appearing a single time and about 6.3% taken by the ten largest. Trimming removed 6 bases from V and 4 bases from J, with 6 bases in between. This CDR3 has 10 residues. Germline CDR1 reads SQVTM; CDR2 reads ANQGSEA. The chain combines TRBV29-1 with TRBJ1-1; D uncertain. The TCR was taken from a young man in good health. The sample consisted of blood. The CDR3 sequence is CSVGSTEAFF. The CDR3 DNA is TGCAGCGTCGGGAGCACTGAAGCTTTCTTT.